The TCR beta chain described here comes from a study of T cells in Graves' hyperthyroidism and ophthalmopathy. Study conclusions and caveats: Clonotypes that were expanded in thyroid above 0.001 mostly appeared in blood too. Researchers report that a 13 V-J model separated ophthalmopathy from stable hyperthyroidism.

This clonotype was observed a few times. Its antigen is not identified. Researchers defined stable Graves' hyperthyroidism as no ophthalmopathy progression within 18 months. Newly diagnosed hyperthyroidism, duration under 2 months, in patients aged 18 to 65. TCR beta CDR3 regions were amplified from RNA transcripts. RT-PCR in the first round (using the HTBI primer set) targeted the TCR CDR3. TCRdb fed the multiplex PCR reads into MiXCR, producing one record per CDR3 protein. The table records 450,000 to 600,000 distinct CDR3 sequences, 14% of them present only once. This CDR3 is 15 amino acids long. Trimming at V came to 3 bases and at J to 2 bases, leaving 2 bases not matched to a gene. The germline gives CDR1 LGHDT, CDR2 YNNKEL (reference sequence).

The chain joins TRBV3-1 to TRBJ2-3, with 10 bases lining up with TRBD2. The clonotype originates from a middle-aged woman with Graves' hyperthyroidism. Specimen: blood. CDR3 coding DNA: TGTGCCAGCAGCCACGGACTAGCGGACACAGATACGCAGTATTTT. Amino acids: CASSHGLADTDTQYF.